These 25 T cell receptor beta chains share one sample of origin, sequenced in a study of neurological immune-mediated disorders. TCRdb re-analysed the 5' RACE reads in MiXCR, keeping a single row per CDR3 protein. In the table there are some 66,000 distinct CDR3 sequences, about 3.4% of which are singletons. Sequenced: PBMCs. Receptor source: a man between 35 and 55 years old with multiple sclerosis.

This clonotype qualifies as medium-sized. The chain uses TRBV10-3 and TRBJ2-1, with D perhaps matching TRBD1 (5 bases). This CDR3 region has 13 residues. Germline lookup yields CDR1 ENHRY and CDR2 SYGVKD. Trimming shortened V by 1 base and J by 8 bases, and 9 bases separated the two germline ends. The CDR3, as DNA: TGTGCCATCAGTGAGTATGTAGGGGATGAGCAGTTCTTC. Its translation is CAISEYVGDEQFF.

In its sample, this clonotype was seen many times. J is TRBJ1-1 and V is TRBV12-3 or TRBV12-4; D is ambiguous. This CDR3 contains 14 residues. Trimming took off 5 bases at V and 2 bases at J, with 12 bases between the two ends. The CDR3 region is CASSLTGSNTEAFF. The CDR3 DNA reads as TGTGCCAGCAGTCTAACCGGGAGTAACACTGAAGCTTTCTTT.

This clonotype was observed at least ten times. The chain is built from TRBV29-1 and TRBJ1-1, with D tentatively TRBD1 (5 bases). V lost 4 bases to trimming and J lost 8 bases, with 8 bases between them. The length of the CDR3 is 10 residues. The germline V gene encodes CDR1 SQVTM and CDR2 ANQGSEA. The CDR3 region has the DNA TGCAGCGTTGGGACATTCGAAGCTTTCTTT. This gives the protein CSVGTFEAFF.

At least ten counts were recorded for this clonotype. The chain links TRBV5-1 to TRBJ1-5; tentatively, D is TRBD1 (5 bases). The CDR3 contains 14 residues. Germline CDR1 is SGHRS and CDR2 is YFSETQ. The ends were cut back, 4 bases at V and 7 bases at J, with 15 bases in the middle. The CDR3 region is CASSPTSGLQPQHF. CDR3 coding DNA: TGCGCCAGCAGCCCCACTTCAGGGTTGCAGCCCCAGCATTTT.

This clonotype showed up many times. The gene calls are TRBV10-1 and TRBJ2-1; TRBD2 aligns across 9 bases. Germline trimming cut 1 base from V and 4 bases from J; bases unmatched to any gene: 5. The CDR3 covers 16 residues. The germline CDR1 and CDR2 sequences are WNHNN and SYGVQD (reference sequence). For the CDR3, the DNA is TGCGCCAGCAGTGAGTTCGGCGGGGGGGGGTACAATGAGCAGTTCTTC. This translates into CASSEFGGGGYNEQFF.

The V call is TRBV19, the J call TRBJ2-5; possibly TRBD1 for D (6 bases). Germline V gives CDR1 LNHDA, CDR2 SQIVND (reference sequence). The CDR3 totals 15 residues. Trimming took 6 bases from V and 5 from J, leaving 19 bases between them. CDR3 in DNA: TGTGCCAGTAGCCGCAGGGACAAGGGCGGGGAGACCCAGTACTTC. Translating it yields CASSRRDKGGETQYF.

Ten or more counts support this clonotype. The rearrangement links TRBV12-3 or TRBV12-4 to TRBJ2-1; 8 bases are a match to TRBD2. The V segment lost 6 bases and the J segment 3 bases; nucleotides outside the gene matches: 7. The CDR3 length is 15 residues. For the CDR3, the DNA is TGTGCCAGCAGGGGGACGGCGGGGGGCTACAATGAGCAGTTCTTC. This encodes CASRGTAGGYNEQFF.

The chain couples TRBV19 to TRBJ1-1; D may be TRBD1 (5 bases). CDR3 size: 13 residues. The ends were cut back, 4 bases at V and 4 bases at J, with 10 bases in the middle. CDR1 LNHDA and CDR2 SQIVND come from the germline V gene (reference sequence). For the CDR3, the DNA is TGTGCCAGTAGTAGTCTGAGGGGCACTGAAGCTTTCTTT. It encodes CASSSLRGTEAFF.

This clonotype occurred many times. The chain employs TRBV5-5 and TRBJ2-1; 7 nucleotides align to TRBD1. Trimming removed 3 bases from V and 3 bases from J; junction bases left unmatched: 15. CDR3 length: 18 residues. The germline V gene encodes CDR1 SGHKS and CDR2 YYEKEE (reference sequence). This chain's CDR3 is CASSWAVPPRGFYNEQFF. Written as DNA, the CDR3 is TGTGCCAGCAGCTGGGCGGTCCCGCCCAGGGGGTTCTACAATGAGCAGTTCTTC.

This clonotype was found many times. This CDR3 reads CASSLGPSTDTQYF. CDR3 nucleotides: TGTGCCAGCAGTTTAGGACCGAGCACAGATACGCAGTATTTT. V is TRBV12-3 or TRBV12-4 and J is TRBJ2-3; no clear D. With 1 base removed from V and 0 bases from J, the gap between germline ends came to 5 bases. The CDR3 runs to 14 residues.

This clonotype was seen a handful of times. A much larger clone differs by one base, so this may be a read error. The chain couples TRBV9 to TRBJ2-6, with 9 bases aligning to TRBD1. This CDR3 comprises 20 residues. CDR1 is SGDLS, CDR2 YYNGEE, per germline. CDR3 DNA: TGTGCCAGCAGCGTAGCTTGGGGAGGACAGGGGTCTAATGGGGCCAAAGTCCTGACTTTC. Its translation is CASSVAWGGQGSNGAKVLTF.

This clonotype has at least ten counts. This chain uses TRBV20-1 with TRBJ1-2, with 8 bases lining up with TRBD1. The CDR3 covers 13 residues. J gave up 4 bases and V 3 bases, and 4 bases lay outside the gene matches. The germline V gene encodes CDR1 DFQATT and CDR2 SNEGSKA (reference sequence). The chain's CDR3 is CSASTGGGYGYTF. As DNA, the CDR3 is TGCAGTGCTAGTACAGGGGGTGGCTATGGCTACACCTTC.

In this sample, this clonotype turned up many times. V usage is TRBV5-1 and J usage is TRBJ2-1; no firm D call. V dropped 4 bases and J dropped 8 bases, with 10 bases sitting between them. The germline gives CDR1 SGHRS, CDR2 YFSETQ. The CDR3 loop spans 12 amino acids. The CDR3 coding sequence is TGCGCCAGCAGCCCTAATCGCGATGAGCAGTTCTTC. Its translation: CASSPNRDEQFF.

In this sample, this clonotype turned up many times. The V and J genes are TRBV5-1 and TRBJ1-6, with a tentative D call TRBD1 (5 bases). CDR3 size: 13 residues. Trimming removed 2 bases from V and 7 bases from J, with 7 bases in between. Germline CDR1 and CDR2: SGHRS and YFSETQ. This CDR3 reads CASSFGGNSPLHF. For the CDR3, the DNA is TGCGCCAGCAGCTTTGGGGGAAATTCACCCCTCCACTTT.

This clonotype occurred many times. The J gene is TRBJ2-1, the V gene TRBV27; no firm D call. The V end was cut by 7 bases, the J end by 5 bases, with 21 bases between. Germline loops: CDR1 MNHEY, CDR2 SMNVEV (reference sequence). The CDR3 covers 16 residues. In DNA, the CDR3 is TGTGCCAGCACCCCACTTTCGGTAGGGTCGGACAATGAGCAGTTCTTC. Translating it yields CASTPLSVGSDNEQFF.

This clonotype was recorded many times. This chain connects TRBV20-1 to TRBJ2-1; D is possibly TRBD1 (6 bases). Germline values: CDR1 DFQATT, CDR2 SNEGSKA (reference sequence). This CDR3 has 15 amino acids. The V and J ends lost 0 bases and 8 bases respectively, with 17 bases between them. The CDR3 DNA sequence: TGCAGTGCTAGAGATGTGCTCTCGAGACAGGATGAGCAGTTCTTC. As protein: CSARDVLSRQDEQFF.

In its sample, this clonotype was seen many times. The V and J genes are TRBV5-1 and TRBJ2-7; D is unresolved. The CDR3 consists of 11 residues. Germline V gives CDR1 SGHRS, CDR2 YFSETQ. V was trimmed by 2 bases and J by 7 bases, leaving 7 bases between them. The DNA for the CDR3 is TGCGCCAGCAGCTTTGAAAGGGAGCAGTACTTC. Translating gives CASSFEREQYF. Full variable domain (remainder filled in from reference TRBV5-1 and TRBJ2-7): KAGVTQTPRYLIKTRGQQVTLSCSPISGHRSVSWYQQTPGQGLQFLFEYFSETQRNKGNFPGRFSGRQFSNSRSEMNVSTLELGDSALYLCASSFEREQYFGPGTRLTVT.

This clonotype was recorded at least ten times. The gene calls are TRBV20-1 and TRBJ2-1, with 13 bases lining up with TRBD2. V lost 6 bases to trimming and J lost 6 bases; unmatched junction nucleotides: 8. The CDR3 covers 15 residues. The V gene's germline CDR1 is DFQATT and CDR2 SNEGSKA (reference sequence). CDR3 region: CSALDRTSGSNEQFF. In DNA form, the CDR3 reads TGCAGTGCCTTGGACCGGACTAGCGGGAGCAATGAGCAGTTCTTC.

Many counts were recorded for this clonotype. This rearrangement joins TRBV12-3 or TRBV12-4 to TRBJ2-7, with D hard to call. V lost 3 bases and J 0 bases, leaving 6 bases between the germline ends. The CDR3 sequence is 13 residues long. Written as DNA, the CDR3 is TGTGCCAGCAGTTTTCAGAGCTCCTACGAGCAGTACTTC. Its protein is CASSFQSSYEQYF.

In its sample, this clonotype was seen many times. The chain joins TRBV5-1 to TRBJ2-3; a weak D match, TRBD2 (7 bases). This CDR3 has 18 residues. Looked up from germline, CDR1 is SGHRS and CDR2 is YFSETQ. Trimming removed 0 bases from V and 0 bases from J, with 17 bases in between. The CDR3: CASSLAPLAGASTDTQYF. CDR3 nucleotides: TGCGCCAGCAGCTTGGCCCCCCTCGCGGGGGCGAGCACAGATACGCAGTATTTT.

The sample holds many counts of this clonotype. V and J are TRBV10-3 and TRBJ1-2; 10 positions match TRBD1. The V and J ends lost 10 bases and 7 bases, in that order; junction bases with no gene match: 15. Per the germline V gene, CDR1 is ENHRY and CDR2 is SYGVKD. This CDR3 has 15 amino acids. The CDR3: CATLPMTGGEVGYTF. CDR3 DNA: TGTGCCACTCTTCCGATGACAGGGGGCGAAGTTGGCTACACCTTC.

Only a few counts were recorded for this clonotype. Given a much more abundant clone one base away, this may be a read error. V and J are TRBV7-9 and TRBJ2-5; weak D call: TRBD1 (6 bases). CDR1 and CDR2 from the germline V gene are SEHNR and FQNEAQ (reference sequence). The CDR3 extends over 13 amino acids. The CDR3 DNA sequence: TGTGCCAGCAGCACTAGGACAGTCGAGACCAAGTACTTC. Protein sequence: CASSTRTVETKYF. Variable domain in full (rest from reference TRBV7-9 and TRBJ2-5): DTGVSQNPRHKITKRGQNVTFRCDPISEHNRLYWYRQTLGQGPEFLTYFQNEAQLEKSRLLSDRFSAERPKGSFSTLEIQRTEQGDSAMYLCASSTRTVETKYFGPGTRLLVL.

Ten or more counts support this clonotype. The chain has TRBV27 and TRBJ1-1, with a possible D match to TRBD1 (5 bases). V was shortened by 4 bases and J by 1 base, with 13 bases between the two germline ends. Germline lookup yields CDR1 MNHEY and CDR2 SMNVEV (reference sequence). The CDR3 runs to 15 residues. CDR3 sequence (DNA): TGTGCCAGCAGTTCGAAAGGGGCGCCGAACACTGAAGCTTTCTTT. Translating it yields CASSSKGAPNTEAFF.

The chain is built from TRBV7-9 and TRBJ2-2; D not certain. V lost 2 bases and J lost 1, with 8 bases in between. The CDR3 runs 15 residues. CDR1 SEHNR and CDR2 FQNEAQ come from the germline V gene (reference sequence). CDR3 sequence (DNA): TGTGCCAGCAGCTTAAAGGGCCAGAACACCGGGGAGCTGTTTTTT. Translated, it gives CASSLKGQNTGELFF. The entire variable domain, with the rest obtained from reference TRBV7-9 and TRBJ2-2, is as follows: DTGVSQNPRHKITKRGQNVTFRCDPISEHNRLYWYRQTLGQGPEFLTYFQNEAQLEKSRLLSDRFSAERPKGSFSTLEIQRTEQGDSAMYLCASSLKGQNTGELFFGEGSRLTVL.

Worth noting for this clonotype: A read error may explain this, as a much larger clone is one base away. V is TRBV20-1 and J is TRBJ2-1; D possibly corresponds to TRBD1 (6 bases). Between the trimmed V and J ends, which lost 4 bases and 3 bases, there was a span of 16 bases. Per germline, CDR1 DFQATT and CDR2 SNEGSKA (reference sequence). The CDR3 is 15 residues long. The CDR3 bases are TGCAGTGCTACCCGGAAAGGGGGAATCTACAATGAGCAGTTCTTC. This encodes CSATRKGGIYNEQFF.